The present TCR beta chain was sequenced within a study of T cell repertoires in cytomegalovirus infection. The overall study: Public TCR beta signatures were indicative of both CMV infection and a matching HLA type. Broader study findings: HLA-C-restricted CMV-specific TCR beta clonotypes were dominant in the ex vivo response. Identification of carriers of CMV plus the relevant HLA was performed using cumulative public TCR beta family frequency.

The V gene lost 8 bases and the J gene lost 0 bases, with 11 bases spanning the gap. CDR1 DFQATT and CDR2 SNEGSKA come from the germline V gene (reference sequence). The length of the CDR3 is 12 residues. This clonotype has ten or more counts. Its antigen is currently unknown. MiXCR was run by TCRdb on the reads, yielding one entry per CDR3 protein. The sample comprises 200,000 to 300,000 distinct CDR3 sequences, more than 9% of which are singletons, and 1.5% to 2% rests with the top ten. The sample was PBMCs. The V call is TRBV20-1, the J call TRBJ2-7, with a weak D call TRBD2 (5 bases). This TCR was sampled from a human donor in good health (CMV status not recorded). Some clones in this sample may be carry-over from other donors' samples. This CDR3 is CSCRRSSYEQYF. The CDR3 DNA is TGCAGTTGTCGGAGGAGCTCCTACGAGCAGTACTTC.